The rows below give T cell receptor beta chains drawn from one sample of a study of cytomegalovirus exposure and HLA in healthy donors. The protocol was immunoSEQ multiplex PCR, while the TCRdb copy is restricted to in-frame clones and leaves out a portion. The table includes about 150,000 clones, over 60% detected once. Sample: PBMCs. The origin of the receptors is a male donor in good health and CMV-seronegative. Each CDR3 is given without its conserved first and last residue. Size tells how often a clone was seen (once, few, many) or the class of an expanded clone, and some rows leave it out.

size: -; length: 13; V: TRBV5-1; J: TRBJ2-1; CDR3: ASSPLTSGKNEQF
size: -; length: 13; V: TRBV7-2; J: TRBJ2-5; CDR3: ASSQRRGREETQY
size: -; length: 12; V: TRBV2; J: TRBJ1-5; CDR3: ASAPGQTNQPQH
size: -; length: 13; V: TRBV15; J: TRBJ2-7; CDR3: ATSREVEIAYEQY
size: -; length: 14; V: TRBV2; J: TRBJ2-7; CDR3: ASNGLRTSGRGEQY
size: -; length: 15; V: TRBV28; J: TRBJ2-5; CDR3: ASSLSGLAGAQETQY
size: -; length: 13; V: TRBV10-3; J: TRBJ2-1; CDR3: AISPVDRDDNEQF
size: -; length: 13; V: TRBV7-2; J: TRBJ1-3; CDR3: ASSGRGRGTNTIY
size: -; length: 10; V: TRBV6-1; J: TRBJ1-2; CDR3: ASSAMRYGYT
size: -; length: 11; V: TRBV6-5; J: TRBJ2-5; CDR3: ATRTSGSETQY
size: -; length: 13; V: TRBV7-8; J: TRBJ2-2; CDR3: ASSLGVPNTGELF
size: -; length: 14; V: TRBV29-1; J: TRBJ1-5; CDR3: SVDPIRGYEYQPQH
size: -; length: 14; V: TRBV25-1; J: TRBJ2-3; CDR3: ASSDWRGGRGDTQY
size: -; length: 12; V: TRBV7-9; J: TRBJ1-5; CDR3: ASSLQGPDQPQH
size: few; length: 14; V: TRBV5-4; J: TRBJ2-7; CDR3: ASSYQEGARSYEQY
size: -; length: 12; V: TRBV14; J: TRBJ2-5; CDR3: ASSHQGAWETQY
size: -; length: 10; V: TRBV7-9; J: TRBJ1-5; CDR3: SSSFSGQPQH
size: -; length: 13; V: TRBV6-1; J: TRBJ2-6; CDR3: ASSETGAGANVLT
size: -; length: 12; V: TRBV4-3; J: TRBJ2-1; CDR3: ASSQVVREGEQF
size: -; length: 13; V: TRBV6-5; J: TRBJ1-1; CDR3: ASSPEAGGNTEAF
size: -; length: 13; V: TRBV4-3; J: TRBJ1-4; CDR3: ASSHKGGSNEKLF
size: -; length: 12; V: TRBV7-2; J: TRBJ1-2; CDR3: ASSPRTRDYGYT
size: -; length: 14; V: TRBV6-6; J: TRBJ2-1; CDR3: ASSYSMQGLSYEQF
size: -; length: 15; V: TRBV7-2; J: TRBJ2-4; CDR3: ASSLAIRTVAKNIQY
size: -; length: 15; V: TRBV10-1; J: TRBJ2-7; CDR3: ASSDPRRRRVDYEQY
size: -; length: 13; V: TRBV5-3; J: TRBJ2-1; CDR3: ARRQTSANLDEQF
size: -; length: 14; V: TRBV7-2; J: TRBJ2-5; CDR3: ASSLGLAGGRETQY
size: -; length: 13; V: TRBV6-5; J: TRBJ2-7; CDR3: ASTTTPDRTYEQY
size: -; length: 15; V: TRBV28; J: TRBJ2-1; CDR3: ASSLLMRTSGRGEQF
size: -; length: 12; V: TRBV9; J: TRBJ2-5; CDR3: ASSVDRSRETQY
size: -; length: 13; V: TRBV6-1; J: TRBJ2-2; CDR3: ASSSRTSGSGELF
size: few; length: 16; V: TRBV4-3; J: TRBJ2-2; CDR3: ASSQDPLRFGNTGELF
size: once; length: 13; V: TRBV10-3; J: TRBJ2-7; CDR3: AISDGAGGSYEQY
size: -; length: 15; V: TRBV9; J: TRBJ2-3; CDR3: ASSEGGGLITTDTQY
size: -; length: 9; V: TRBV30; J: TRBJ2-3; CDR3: AWESGDTQY
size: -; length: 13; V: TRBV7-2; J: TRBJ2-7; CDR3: ASSSPGLAAYEQY
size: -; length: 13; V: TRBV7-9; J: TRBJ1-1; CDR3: ASSSRTGVNTEAF
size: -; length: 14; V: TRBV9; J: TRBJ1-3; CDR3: ASSGPRGGSGNTIY
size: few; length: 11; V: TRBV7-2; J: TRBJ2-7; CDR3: ASSPRDRGGQY
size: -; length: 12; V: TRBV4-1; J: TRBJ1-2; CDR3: ASSHDAGSYGYT
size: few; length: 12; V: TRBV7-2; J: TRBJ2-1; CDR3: ASSRTGFYNEQF
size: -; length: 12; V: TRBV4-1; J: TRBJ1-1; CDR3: ASSQGTDGAEAF
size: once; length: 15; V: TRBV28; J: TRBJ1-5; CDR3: ATLRWDRGHINQPQH
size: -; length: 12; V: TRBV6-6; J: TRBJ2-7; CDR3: ASSKGTDYYEQY
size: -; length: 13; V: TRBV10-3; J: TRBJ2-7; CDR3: AIRQGQGSSYEQY
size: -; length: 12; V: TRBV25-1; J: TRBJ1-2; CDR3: ASSDRDFPYGYT
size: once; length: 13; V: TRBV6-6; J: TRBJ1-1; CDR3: ASSYSGQANTEAF
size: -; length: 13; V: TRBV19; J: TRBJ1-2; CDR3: ASSIGGQRRGGYT